One sample yielded the 3 T cell receptor beta chains listed below, sequenced in a study of cytomegalovirus exposure and HLA in healthy donors. Use of 60 Vbeta and 13 Jbeta primers characterized the PCR. Libraries were prepared by immunoSEQ multiplex PCR; TCRdb keeps only in-frame clonotypes and omits some of them. In the table there are some 150,000 clones, about 10% of which are singletons. The sample taken for sequencing was PBMCs. The receptor source for this set is a middle-aged woman in good health and CMV-seropositive.

This clone was observed at least ten times. CDR3 region: CASRQLPNTEAFF. The CDR3 DNA reads TGTGCCAGTCGACAGCTTCCGAACACTGAAGCTTTCTTT. The chain couples TRBV19 to TRBJ1-1; weak D call: TRBD1 (5 bases). The CDR3 runs 13 residues. Trimming stripped 8 bases from V and 1 base from J, with 11 bases between. The germline V gene encodes CDR1 LNHDA and CDR2 SQIVND (reference sequence).

This clone came up a few times. V and J are TRBV6-5 and TRBJ1-2; D is undetermined. Germline lookup yields CDR1 MNHEY and CDR2 SVGAGI. The ends were cut back, 6 bases at V and 9 bases at J, with 20 bases in the middle. This CDR3 is built from 14 residues. The CDR3 loop reads CASSLRSGRERYTF. CDR3 coding DNA: TGTGCCAGCAGCCTACGCTCAGGAAGAGAGCGCTACACCTTC.

The chain combines TRBV29-1 with TRBJ2-1; TRBD2 matches 10 bases. Germline V CDR1 and CDR2: SQVTM, ANQGSEA. The CDR3 totals 14 residues. The trim removed 3 bases at V and 11 bases at J, leaving 10 bases unmatched. CDR3 in DNA: TGCAGCGTTGAGTCGGGAACTAGCGGGGAAAAGCAGTTCTTC. This encodes CSVESGTSGEKQFF.